This paragraph covers one T cell receptor (beta chain) sequence. This clonotype was picked up a small number of times. The target of this receptor is not known. Within one base of it there is no much larger clone, and no base qualities were kept. This record comes from a study of molecular identifiers for immune sequencing clone quantification (dated by TCRdb to the late 2010s). About the study as a whole: For a replicate experiment, RNA from approximately 20,000 or 100,000 naive CD8 T cells was divided into five aliquots, and four of the five aliquots were sequenced. CD8 T cells were used in a methods study to benchmark molecular-identifier clustering-based TCR repertoire sequencing (MIDCIRS) and TCR RNA copy counting. General study outcomes and caveats: About 2.9 recovered TCR RNA copies per cell were obtained by modeling, versus about 10 by digital PCR, implying a capture efficiency of approximately 27%. Without barcode sub-clustering, chimeric consensus sequences inflated TCR diversity; chimeras reached as high as 47%. Even against a background of one million naive CD8 T cells, spiked-in Jurkat TCR RNA amounting to a single cell's worth was reported to be detectable. Highly expanded clone sizes could be underestimated because identical TCR molecules may share a barcode. In CMV-specific effector cells, over 98% of molecules were held by clones above 20 RNA copies, whereas under 1% of molecules were held by such clones in naive cells. Naive libraries contained spiked-in Jurkat TCR RNA (around eleven copies' worth), which is not part of the donor repertoire.

Naive CD8 T cell libraries were made from about 20,000 to 1,000,000 sorted cells using 10%, 30% or 50% of purified RNA. Naive CD8 T cells, defined as CD8+CD4-CCR7+CD45RA+, were FACS-sorted into RLT Plus buffer on a BD FACSAria II. Detection sensitivity was tested by spiking Jurkat RNA equal to roughly 9 TCR copies' worth into samples containing roughly 19,000-1,000,000 naive CD8 T cells. CD8 T cells were enriched with RosetteSep CD8+ T Cell Enrichment Cocktail and Ficoll-Paque, followed by ACK red cell lysis. The protocol used for the library was PCR. This sample was sequenced with a NextSeq 500. Preparation of bulk TCR libraries followed a previously described approach, with the TCR primers listed in Table S5. Total RNA was purified with the Qiagen AllPrep DNA/RNA kit. Before analysis, reads from multiple sequencing runs of one library were combined. From the authors' description of their analysis: Reads were retained only if an exact TCR constant sequence was present, and the retained reads were trimmed to 150 nt and grouped according to their 12-nt molecular barcodes. Within each barcode group, reads were sub-clustered at a 15% Levenshtein threshold, and quality-weighted consensus sequences were built per RNA molecule. Non-functional sequences were excluded, and lower-count sequences lying one edit away from another sequence were also excluded. Based on a fit of two negative binomial distributions, barcode sub-clusters having less than 20% of the maximum read count were discarded. TCRdb reworked the public reads: Q25 trimming with fastp, MiXCR clone assembly, productive beta chains retained. Each entry is one CDR3 protein sequence, shown with its most common DNA and genes. These V and J calls originate from TCRdb's pipeline instead of the authors' own analysis. This sample comprises about half a million distinct CDR3 sequences, roughly 26% of them detected only once. About 0.75% of the sample lies in the top ten.

The source material was naive CD8+ T cells from blood, with Jurkat cell RNA spiked in. The cell subset or site label for this specimen denotes: FACS-sorted CD8+CD4-CCR7+CD45RA+ naive T cells. This receptor was taken from a human donor in good health. Some libraries in this study had Jurkat cell RNA spiked in.

The CDR3 protein is CASSFGETYEQYF. The nucleotides are TGTGCCAGCAGTTTCGGGGAAACCTACGAGCAGTACTTC. The chain is encoded by TRBV12-3 or TRBV12-4 joined to TRBJ2-7; TRBD2 is a weak D gene call, 5 bases matching. The CDR3 goes from the cysteine to the phenylalanine over 13 residues. Solely the CDR3 DNA is kept, with 39 bases framed from the first base. V and J lose 3 bases and 2 bases, and a span of 8 bases separates them.